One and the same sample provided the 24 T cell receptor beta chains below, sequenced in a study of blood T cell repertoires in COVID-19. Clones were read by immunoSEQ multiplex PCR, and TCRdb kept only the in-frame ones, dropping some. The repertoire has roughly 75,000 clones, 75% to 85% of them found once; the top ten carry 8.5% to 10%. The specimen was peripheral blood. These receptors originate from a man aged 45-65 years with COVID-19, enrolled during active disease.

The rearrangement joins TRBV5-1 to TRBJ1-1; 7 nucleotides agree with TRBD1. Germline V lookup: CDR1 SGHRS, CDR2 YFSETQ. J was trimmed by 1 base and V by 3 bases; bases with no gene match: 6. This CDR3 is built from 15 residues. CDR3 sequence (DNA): TGCGCCAGCAGCTCCGACAGGGTGCAGAACACTGAAGCTTTCTTT. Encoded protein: CASSSDRVQNTEAFF.

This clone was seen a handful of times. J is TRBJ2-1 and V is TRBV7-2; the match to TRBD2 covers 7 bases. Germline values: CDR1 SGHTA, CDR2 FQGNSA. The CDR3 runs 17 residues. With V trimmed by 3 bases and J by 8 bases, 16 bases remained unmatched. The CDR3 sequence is CASSFLPTGGRYDEQFF. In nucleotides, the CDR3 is TGTGCCAGCAGCTTCCTTCCGACGGGAGGAAGGTACGATGAGCAGTTCTTC. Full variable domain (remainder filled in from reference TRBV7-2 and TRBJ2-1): GAGVSQSPSNKVTEKGKDVELRCDPISGHTALYWYRQSLGQGLEFLIYFQGNSAPDKSGLPSDRFSAERTGGSVSTLTIQRTQQEDSAVYLCASSFLPTGGRYDEQFFGPGTRLTVL.

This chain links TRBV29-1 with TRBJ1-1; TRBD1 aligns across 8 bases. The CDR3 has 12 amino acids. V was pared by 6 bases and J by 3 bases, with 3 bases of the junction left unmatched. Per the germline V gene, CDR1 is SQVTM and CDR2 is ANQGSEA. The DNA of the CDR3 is TGCAGCGTCCAGGGGGCCGACACTGAAGCTTTCTTT. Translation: CSVQGADTEAFF.

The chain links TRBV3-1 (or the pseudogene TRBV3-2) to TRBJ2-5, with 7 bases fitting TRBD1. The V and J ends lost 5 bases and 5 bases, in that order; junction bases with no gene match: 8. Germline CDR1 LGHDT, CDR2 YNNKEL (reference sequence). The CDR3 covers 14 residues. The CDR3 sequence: CASSSRGSGETQYF. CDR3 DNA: TGTGCCAGCAGCTCCAGGGGGAGTGGGGAGACCCAGTACTTC.

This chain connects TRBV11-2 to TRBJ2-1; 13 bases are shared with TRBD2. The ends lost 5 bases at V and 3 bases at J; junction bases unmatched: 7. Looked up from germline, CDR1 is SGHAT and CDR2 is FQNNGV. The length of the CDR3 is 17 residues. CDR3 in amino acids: CASSPTSGRILYNEQFF. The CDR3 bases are TGTGCCAGCAGCCCGACTAGCGGGAGGATCCTCTACAATGAGCAGTTCTTC.

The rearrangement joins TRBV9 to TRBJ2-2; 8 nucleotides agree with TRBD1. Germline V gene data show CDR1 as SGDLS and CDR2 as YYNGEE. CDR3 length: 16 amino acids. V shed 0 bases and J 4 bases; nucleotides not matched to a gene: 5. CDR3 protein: CASSVGAGGVTGELFF. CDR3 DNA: TGTGCCAGCAGCGTAGGGGCAGGGGGCGTCACCGGGGAGCTGTTTTTT.

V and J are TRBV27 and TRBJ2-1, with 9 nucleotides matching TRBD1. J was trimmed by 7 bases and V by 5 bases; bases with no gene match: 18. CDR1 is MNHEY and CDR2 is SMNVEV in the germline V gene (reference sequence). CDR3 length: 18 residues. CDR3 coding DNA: TGTGCCAGCAGTCCTACTGGGTACCGGGACAGGGTAGGAAATGAGCAGTTCTTC. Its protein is CASSPTGYRDRVGNEQFF.

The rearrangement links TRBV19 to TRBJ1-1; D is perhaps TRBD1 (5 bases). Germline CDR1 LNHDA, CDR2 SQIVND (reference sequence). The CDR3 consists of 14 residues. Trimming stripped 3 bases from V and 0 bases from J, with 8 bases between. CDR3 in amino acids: CASSIDSVNTEAFF. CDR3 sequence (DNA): TGTGCCAGTAGTATTGACAGTGTGAACACTGAAGCTTTCTTT.

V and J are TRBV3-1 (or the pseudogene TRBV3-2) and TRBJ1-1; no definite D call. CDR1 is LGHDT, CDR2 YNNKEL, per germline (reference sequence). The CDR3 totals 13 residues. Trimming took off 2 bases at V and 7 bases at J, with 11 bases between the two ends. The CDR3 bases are TGTGCCAGCAGCCAAAGCGTCCGGGTTGAAGCTTTCTTT. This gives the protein CASSQSVRVEAFF.

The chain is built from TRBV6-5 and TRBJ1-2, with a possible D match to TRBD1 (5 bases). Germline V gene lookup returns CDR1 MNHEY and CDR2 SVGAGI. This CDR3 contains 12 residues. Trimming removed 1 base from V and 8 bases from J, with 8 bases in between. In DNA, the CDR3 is TGTGCCAGCAGTTACTTTAAGGGGGGCTACACCTTC. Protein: CASSYFKGGYTF.

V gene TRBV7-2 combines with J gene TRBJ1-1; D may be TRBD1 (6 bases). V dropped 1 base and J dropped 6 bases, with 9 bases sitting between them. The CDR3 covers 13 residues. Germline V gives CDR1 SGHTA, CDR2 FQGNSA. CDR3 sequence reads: CASSLDRAAEAFF. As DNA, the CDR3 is TGTGCCAGCAGCTTAGACAGGGCCGCTGAAGCTTTCTTT.

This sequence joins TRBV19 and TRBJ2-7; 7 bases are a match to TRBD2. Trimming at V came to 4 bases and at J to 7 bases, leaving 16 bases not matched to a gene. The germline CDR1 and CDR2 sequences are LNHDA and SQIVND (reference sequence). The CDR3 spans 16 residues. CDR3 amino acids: CASSTRGLYSLEEQYF. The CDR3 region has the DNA TGTGCCAGTAGTACTCGGGGACTATATTCCTTGGAGGAGCAGTACTTC.

The DNA of the CDR3 is TGTGCCAGCAGCTTGGGACAGTCCTACGAGCAGTACTTC. Protein product: CASSLGQSYEQYF. The chain is built from TRBV5-4 and TRBJ2-7, with a weak D call TRBD1 (5 bases). The V and J ends lost 0 bases and 1 base respectively, with 5 bases between them. Germline V gene sequence: CDR1 SGHNT, CDR2 YYREEE (reference sequence). The CDR3 contains 13 residues.

The CDR3 region has the DNA TGTGCCAGCAGTTTCCCAGGGGATGAAAAACTGTTTTTT. Protein sequence: CASSFPGDEKLFF. This chain links TRBV5-4 with TRBJ1-4, with D maybe TRBD1 (6 bases). Trimming removed 5 bases from V and 6 bases from J, with 11 bases in between. There are 13 residues in the CDR3. Germline V gene sequence: CDR1 SGHNT, CDR2 YYREEE (reference sequence).

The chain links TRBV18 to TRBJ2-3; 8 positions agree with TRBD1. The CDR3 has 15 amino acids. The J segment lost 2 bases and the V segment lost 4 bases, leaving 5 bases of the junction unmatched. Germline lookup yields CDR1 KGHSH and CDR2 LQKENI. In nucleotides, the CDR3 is TGTGCCAGCTCACTCTCGACAGGGGCCACAGATACGCAGTATTTT. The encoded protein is CASSLSTGATDTQYF.

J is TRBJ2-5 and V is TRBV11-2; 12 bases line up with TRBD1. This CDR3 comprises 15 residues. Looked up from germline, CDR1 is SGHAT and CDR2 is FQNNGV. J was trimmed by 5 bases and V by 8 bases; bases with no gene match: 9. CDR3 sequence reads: CASGAGTGGVETQYF. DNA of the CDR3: TGTGCCAGCGGTGCCGGGACAGGGGGCGTGGAGACCCAGTACTTC.

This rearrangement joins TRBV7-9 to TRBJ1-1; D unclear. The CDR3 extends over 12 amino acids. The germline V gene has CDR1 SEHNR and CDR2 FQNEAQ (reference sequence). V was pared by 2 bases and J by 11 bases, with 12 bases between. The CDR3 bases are TGTGCCAGCAGCTTACCGCTCGAGTGGGCTTTCTTT. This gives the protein CASSLPLEWAFF. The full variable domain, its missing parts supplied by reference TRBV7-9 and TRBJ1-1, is DTGVSQNPRHKITKRGQNVTFRCDPISEHNRLYWYRQTLGQGPEFLTYFQNEAQLEKSRLLSDRFSAERPKGSFSTLEIQRTEQGDSAMYLCASSLPLEWAFFGQGTRLTVV.

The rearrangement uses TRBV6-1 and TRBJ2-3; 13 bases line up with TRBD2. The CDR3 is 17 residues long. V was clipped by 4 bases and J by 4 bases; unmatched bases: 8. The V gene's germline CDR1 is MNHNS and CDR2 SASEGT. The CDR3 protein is CASSAGLAGVLADTQYF. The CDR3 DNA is TGTGCCAGCAGTGCCGGACTAGCGGGAGTCCTGGCAGATACGCAGTATTTT.

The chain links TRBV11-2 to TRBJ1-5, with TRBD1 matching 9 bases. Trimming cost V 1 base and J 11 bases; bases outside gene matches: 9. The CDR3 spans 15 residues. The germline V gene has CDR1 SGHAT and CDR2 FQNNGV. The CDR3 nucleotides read TGTGCCAGCAGCTTAGGTACAGGGGGCTTGGAGGCCCAGCATTTT. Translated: CASSLGTGGLEAQHF.

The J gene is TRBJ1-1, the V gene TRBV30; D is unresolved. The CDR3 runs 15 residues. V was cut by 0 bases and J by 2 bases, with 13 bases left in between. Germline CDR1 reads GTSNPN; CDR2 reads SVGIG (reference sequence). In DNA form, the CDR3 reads TGTGCCTGGAGTGTGTGGAGAGGTGTAAACACTGAAGCTTTCTTT. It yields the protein CAWSVWRGVNTEAFF. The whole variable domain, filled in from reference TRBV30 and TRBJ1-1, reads SQTIHQWPATLVQPVGSPLSLECTVEGTSNPNLYWYRQAAGRGLQLLFYSVGIGQISSEVPQNLSASRPQDRQFILSSKKLLLSDSGFYLCAWSVWRGVNTEAFFGQGTRLTVV.

CDR3 protein: CASSTTPSIQYF. The CDR3 nucleotides are TGTGCCAGCAGCACCACCCCCAGTATTCAGTACTTC. The genes are TRBV11-2 and TRBJ2-7; D uncertain. V dropped 5 bases and J dropped 10 bases, with 15 bases sitting between them. Per the germline V gene, CDR1 is SGHAT and CDR2 is FQNNGV. CDR3 length: 12 residues.

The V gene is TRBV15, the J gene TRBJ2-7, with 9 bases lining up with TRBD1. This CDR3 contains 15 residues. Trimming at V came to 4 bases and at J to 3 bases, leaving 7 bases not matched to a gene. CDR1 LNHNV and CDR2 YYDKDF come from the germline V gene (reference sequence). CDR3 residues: CATSIFPGQGYEQYF. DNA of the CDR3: TGTGCCACCAGCATCTTTCCGGGACAGGGCTACGAGCAGTACTTC.

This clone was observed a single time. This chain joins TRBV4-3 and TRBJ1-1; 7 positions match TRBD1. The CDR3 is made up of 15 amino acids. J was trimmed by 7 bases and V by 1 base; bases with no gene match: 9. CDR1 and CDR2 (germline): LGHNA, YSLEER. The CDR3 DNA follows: TGCGCCAGCAGCCAAGGGTGGGGACAGCCGGGTGAAGCTTTCTTT. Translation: CASSQGWGQPGEAFF.

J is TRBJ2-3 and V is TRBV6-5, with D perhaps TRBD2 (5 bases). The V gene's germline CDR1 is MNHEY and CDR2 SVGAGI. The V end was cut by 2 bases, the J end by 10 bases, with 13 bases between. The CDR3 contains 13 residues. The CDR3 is CASSYAEGISQYF. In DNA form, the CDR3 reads TGTGCCAGCAGTTACGCCGAGGGTATATCGCAGTATTTT.